The 21 T cell receptor beta chains below come from one sample, sequenced in a study of CD8+ T cells in alopecia areata. Treatment described: oral pan-JAK inhibitor, 5-10 mg twice daily. The authors extracted RNA and reverse transcribed it into cDNA as the sequencing template. Some clones are missing from TCRdb's copy, which holds only in-frame ones; the method was immunoSEQ multiplex PCR. The table records about 210,000 clones, approximately 72% of them present only once. Sample: CD4+ T cells sorted from blood, taken at approximately week 42, from a patient treated with tofacitinib. These TCRs come from a human donor with alopecia areata.

This clone was picked up a small number of times. V gene TRBV2 combines with J gene TRBJ2-5; D perhaps matches TRBD1 (6 bases). Looked up from germline, CDR1 is SNHLY and CDR2 is FYNNEI. The CDR3 has 16 amino acids. Between the trimmed V and J ends, which lost 5 bases and 1 base, there was a span of 17 bases. CDR3 nucleotide sequence: TGTGCCAGCAGTTCCCGCCCGACAGGAATCCAAGAGACCCAGTACTTC. This encodes CASSSRPTGIQETQYF.

This chain connects TRBV30 to TRBJ2-1; weak D call: TRBD1 (5 bases). There are 16 residues in the CDR3. Trimming removed 4 bases from V and 0 bases from J, with 16 bases in between. The V gene's germline CDR1 is GTSNPN and CDR2 SVGIG (reference sequence). CDR3 in DNA: TGTGCCTGGACTCGAGGACATCTGAGCTCCTACAATGAGCAGTTCTTC. Residues: CAWTRGHLSSYNEQFF.

V is TRBV4-3 and J is TRBJ1-2; D unclear. Between the trimmed V and J ends, which lost 0 bases and 1 base, there was a span of 3 bases. Germline CDR1 is LGHNA and CDR2 is YSLEER. The CDR3 is 13 residues long. CDR3: CASSQDNNYGYTF. CDR3 DNA: TGCGCCAGCAGCCAAGATAATAACTATGGCTACACCTTC.

V and J are TRBV18 and TRBJ2-5, with TRBD1 matching 7 bases. Germline assignment: CDR1 KGHSH and CDR2 LQKENI. V lost 3 bases, J lost 4 bases, and 8 bases stayed unmatched. The CDR3 length is 15 residues. This CDR3 reads CASSPAGNRGETQYF. CDR3 in DNA: TGTGCCAGCTCACCGGCAGGGAACAGGGGAGAGACCCAGTACTTC.

V and J are TRBV7-9 and TRBJ1-1; possible D gene TRBD1, 6 bases. V was clipped by 2 bases and J by 4 bases, with 11 bases between them. Germline assignment: CDR1 SEHNR and CDR2 FQNEAQ (reference sequence). The CDR3 is 14 amino acids. CDR3 amino acids: CASSLSQGGTEAFF. Here the CDR3 DNA reads TGTGCCAGCAGCTTATCACAGGGTGGCACTGAAGCTTTCTTT.

The V and J genes are TRBV30 and TRBJ2-1; perhaps D is TRBD1 or TRBD2 (5 bases each). The germline V and J ends were trimmed by 5 bases and 0 bases, with 17 bases remaining between them. There are 16 residues in the CDR3. The germline CDR1 and CDR2 sequences are GTSNPN and SVGIG (reference sequence). The chain's CDR3 is CAWGNGAKSSYNEQFF. For the CDR3, the DNA is TGTGCCTGGGGTAACGGGGCTAAATCCTCCTACAATGAGCAGTTCTTC.

The chain uses TRBV29-1 and TRBJ2-3; no clear D. Trimming left V 1 base short and J 7 bases short, with 12 bases between. The germline CDR1 and CDR2 sequences are SQVTM and ANQGSEA. This CDR3 region has 13 residues. CDR3 sequence (DNA): TGCAGCGTTGAAGGAAGGGCGACCAATACGCAGTATTTT. This encodes CSVEGRATNTQYF.

This chain links TRBV5-6 with TRBJ1-5; the D is unclear. The CDR3 is made up of 14 amino acids. CDR1 is SGHDT, CDR2 YYEEEE, per germline. V was clipped by 0 bases and J by 0 bases, with 4 bases between them. CDR3 sequence: CASSLVGSNQPQHF. CDR3 DNA sequence: TGTGCCAGCAGCTTGGTGGGTAGCAATCAGCCCCAGCATTTT.

This clone occurred a few times. CDR3 nucleotides: TGTGCCAGCAGTCCTTTGTACAATGAGCAGTTCTTC. This encodes CASSPLYNEQFF. This chain connects TRBV2 to TRBJ2-1; no clear D gene. This CDR3 spans 12 amino acids. Trimming took 5 bases from V and 4 from J, leaving 6 bases between them. From germline, CDR1 is SNHLY and CDR2 FYNNEI.

The chain employs TRBV7-2 and TRBJ2-3; D is uncertain. The ends were cut back, 2 bases at V and 0 bases at J, with 9 bases in the middle. From germline, CDR1 is SGHTA and CDR2 FQGNSA. The CDR3 extends over 15 amino acids. In nucleotides, the CDR3 is TGTGCCAGCAGCTTACAGGCCTCTAGCACAGATACGCAGTATTTT. Translating it yields CASSLQASSTDTQYF.

This clone was recorded a few times. Other DNA sequences of this sample code for an identical CDR3. The rearrangement uses TRBV2 and TRBJ2-2; the D gene is possibly TRBD1 (5 bases). V was trimmed by 9 bases and J by 1 base, leaving 6 bases between them. The length of the CDR3 is 12 residues. Germline V gene lookup returns CDR1 SNHLY and CDR2 FYNNEI. DNA for the CDR3: TGTGCCAGTGGACAGAACACCGGGGAGCTGTTTTTT. This encodes CASGQNTGELFF.

The chain combines TRBV2 with TRBJ2-1, with unresolved D. Germline V gene lookup returns CDR1 SNHLY and CDR2 FYNNEI. V was shortened by 5 bases and J by 3 bases, with 5 bases between the two germline ends. The CDR3 is made up of 12 amino acids. In DNA, the CDR3 is TGTGCCAGCAGTTTGAGCTACAATGAGCAGTTCTTC. This codes for CASSLSYNEQFF. The variable domain in full, with the rest retrieved from reference TRBV2 and TRBJ2-1, is EPEVTQTPSHQVTQMGQEVILRCVPISNHLYFYWYRQILGQKVEFLVSFYNNEISEKSEIFDDQFSVERPDGSNFTLKIRSTKLEDSAMYFCASSLSYNEQFFGPGTRLTVL.

The chain is built from TRBV29-1 and TRBJ2-3; either TRBD1 or TRBD2 may fit D (5 bases each). Germline CDR1 reads SQVTM; CDR2 reads ANQGSEA. Trimming stripped 7 bases from V and 3 bases from J, with 11 bases between. The CDR3 has 12 amino acids. CDR3 region: CSGRGGTDTQYF. CDR3 nucleotides: TGCAGCGGCCGTGGGGGAACAGATACGCAGTATTTT.

This rearrangement joins TRBV7-8 to TRBJ2-2, with D perhaps matching TRBD2 (5 bases). The V gene lost 6 bases and the J gene lost 6 bases, with 11 bases spanning the gap. The CDR3 spans 13 residues. CDR1 SGHVS and CDR2 FQNEAQ come from the germline V gene. The CDR3 region is CASRRALAGELFF. DNA of the CDR3: TGTGCCAGCAGGAGGGCTTTGGCCGGGGAGCTGTTTTTT.

This clone has only a few counts. This rearrangement joins TRBV4-3 to TRBJ2-7, with D unresolved. V lost 0 bases and J 6 bases, leaving 9 bases between the germline ends. The germline V gene has CDR1 LGHNA and CDR2 YSLEER. The CDR3 totals 13 residues. The CDR3 loop is CASSQEDRSEQYF. The CDR3 DNA follows: TGCGCCAGCAGCCAAGAGGACCGGAGCGAGCAGTACTTC.

J is TRBJ2-1 and V is TRBV4-1; TRBD1 matches at 9 bases. The V gene's germline CDR1 is MGHRA and CDR2 YSYEKL. The CDR3 sequence is 15 residues long. The V gene end was trimmed by 3 bases and the J gene end by 9 bases; junction bases not matched to a gene: 9. The CDR3 here is CASSQTGGWSGEQFF. The CDR3 DNA follows: TGCGCCAGCAGCCAGACAGGGGGTTGGTCGGGTGAGCAGTTCTTC.

V gene TRBV5-1 combines with J gene TRBJ2-7, with TRBD2 identical over 7 bases. The CDR3 is 14 residues long. V lost 3 bases, J lost 5 bases, and 8 bases stayed unmatched. CDR1 is SGHRS, CDR2 YFSETQ, per germline. CDR3 in amino acids: CASSSGTNPHEQYF. The CDR3, as DNA: TGCGCCAGCAGCTCCGGGACTAACCCCCACGAGCAGTACTTC. The full variable domain, completed using reference TRBV5-1 and TRBJ2-7, is KAGVTQTPRYLIKTRGQQVTLSCSPISGHRSVSWYQQTPGQGLQFLFEYFSETQRNKGNFPGRFSGRQFSNSRSEMNVSTLELGDSALYLCASSSGTNPHEQYFGPGTRLTVT.

The chain uses TRBV29-1 and TRBJ1-2, with TRBD1 identical over 9 bases. CDR1 and CDR2 (germline): SQVTM, ANQGSEA. Trimming removed 3 bases from V and 0 bases from J; junction bases left unmatched: 5. The CDR3 extends over 15 amino acids. CDR3 bases: TGCAGCGTTGACGACAGGGGGAAAACTAACTATGGCTACACCTTC. Translated, it gives CSVDDRGKTNYGYTF.

The V call is TRBV29-1, the J call TRBJ2-3, with D possibly being TRBD1 (5 bases). Between the trimmed V and J ends, which lost 4 bases and 1 base, there was a span of 6 bases. Germline CDR1 and CDR2: SQVTM and ANQGSEA. The CDR3 has 12 amino acids. The CDR3 region is CSVATGTDTQYF. DNA for the CDR3: TGCAGCGTTGCGACAGGCACAGATACGCAGTATTTT.

The chain joins TRBV7-8 to TRBJ1-5, with 8 bases fitting TRBD1. The CDR3 is 14 amino acids. CDR1 and CDR2 (germline): SGHVS, FQNEAQ. V dropped 3 bases and J dropped 5; count of bases not matched to a gene: 3. Here the CDR3 reads CASSFRQGYQPQHF. CDR3 bases: TGTGCCAGCAGCTTCCGACAGGGGTATCAGCCCCAGCATTTT.

The chain uses TRBV5-6 and TRBJ2-1, with 10 positions matching TRBD1. The V and J ends lost 3 bases and 4 bases, in that order; junction bases with no gene match: 4. This CDR3 is built from 15 residues. From germline, CDR1 is SGHDT and CDR2 YYEEEE. CDR3 amino acids: CASSYGQGDYNEQFF. DNA for the CDR3: TGTGCCAGCAGCTATGGACAGGGGGATTACAATGAGCAGTTCTTC.